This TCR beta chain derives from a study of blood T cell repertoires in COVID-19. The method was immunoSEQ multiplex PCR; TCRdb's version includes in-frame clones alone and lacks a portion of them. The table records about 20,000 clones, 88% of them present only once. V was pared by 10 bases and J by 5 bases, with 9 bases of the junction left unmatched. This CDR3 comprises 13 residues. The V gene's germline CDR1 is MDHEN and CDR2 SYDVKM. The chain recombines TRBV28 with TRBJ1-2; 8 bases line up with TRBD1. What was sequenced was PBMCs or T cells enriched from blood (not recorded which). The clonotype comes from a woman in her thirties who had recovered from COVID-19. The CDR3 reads CAIAGQAIYGYTF. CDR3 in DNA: TGTGCCATCGCGGGACAGGCTATTTATGGCTACACCTTC.